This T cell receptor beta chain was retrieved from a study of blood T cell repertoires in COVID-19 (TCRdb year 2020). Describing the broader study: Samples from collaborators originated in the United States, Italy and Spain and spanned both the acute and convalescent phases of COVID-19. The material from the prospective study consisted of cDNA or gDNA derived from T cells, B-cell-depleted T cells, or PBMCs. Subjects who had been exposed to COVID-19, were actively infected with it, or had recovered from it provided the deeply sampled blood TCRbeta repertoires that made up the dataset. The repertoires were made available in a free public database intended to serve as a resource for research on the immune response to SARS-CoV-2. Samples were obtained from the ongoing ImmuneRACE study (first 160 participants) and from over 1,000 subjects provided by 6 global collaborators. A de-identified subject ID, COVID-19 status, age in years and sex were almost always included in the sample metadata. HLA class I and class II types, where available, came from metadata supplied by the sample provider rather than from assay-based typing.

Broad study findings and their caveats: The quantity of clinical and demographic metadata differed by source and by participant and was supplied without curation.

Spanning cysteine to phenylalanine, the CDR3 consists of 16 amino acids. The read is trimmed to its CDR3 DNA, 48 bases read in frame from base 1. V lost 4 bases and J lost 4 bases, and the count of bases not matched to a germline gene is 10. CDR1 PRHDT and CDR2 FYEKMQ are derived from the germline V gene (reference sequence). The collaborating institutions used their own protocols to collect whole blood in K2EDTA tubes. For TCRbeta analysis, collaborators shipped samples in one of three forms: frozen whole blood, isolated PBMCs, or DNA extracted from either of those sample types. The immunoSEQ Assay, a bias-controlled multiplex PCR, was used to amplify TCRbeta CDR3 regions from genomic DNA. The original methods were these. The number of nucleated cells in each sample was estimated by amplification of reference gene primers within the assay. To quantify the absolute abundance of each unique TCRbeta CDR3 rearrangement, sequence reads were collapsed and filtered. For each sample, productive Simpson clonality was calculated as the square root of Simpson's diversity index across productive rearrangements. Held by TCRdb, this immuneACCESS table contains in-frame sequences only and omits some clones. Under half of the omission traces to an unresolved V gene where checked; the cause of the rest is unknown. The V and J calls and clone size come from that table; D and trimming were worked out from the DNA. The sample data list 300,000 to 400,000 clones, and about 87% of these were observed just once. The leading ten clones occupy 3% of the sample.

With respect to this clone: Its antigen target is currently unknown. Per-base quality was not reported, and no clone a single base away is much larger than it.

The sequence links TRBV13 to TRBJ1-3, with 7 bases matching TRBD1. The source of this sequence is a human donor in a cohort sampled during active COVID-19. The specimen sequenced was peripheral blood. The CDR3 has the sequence CASSSPGTVGGNTIYF. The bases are TGTGCCAGCAGCTCCCCTGGGACAGTGGGCGGAAACACCATATATTTT. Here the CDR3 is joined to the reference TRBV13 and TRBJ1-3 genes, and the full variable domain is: AAGVIQSPRHLIKEKRETATLKCYPIPRHDTVYWYQQGPGQDPQFLISFYEKMQSDKGSIPDRFSAQQFSDYHSELNMSSLELGDSALYFCASSSPGTVGGNTIYFGEGSWLTVV.